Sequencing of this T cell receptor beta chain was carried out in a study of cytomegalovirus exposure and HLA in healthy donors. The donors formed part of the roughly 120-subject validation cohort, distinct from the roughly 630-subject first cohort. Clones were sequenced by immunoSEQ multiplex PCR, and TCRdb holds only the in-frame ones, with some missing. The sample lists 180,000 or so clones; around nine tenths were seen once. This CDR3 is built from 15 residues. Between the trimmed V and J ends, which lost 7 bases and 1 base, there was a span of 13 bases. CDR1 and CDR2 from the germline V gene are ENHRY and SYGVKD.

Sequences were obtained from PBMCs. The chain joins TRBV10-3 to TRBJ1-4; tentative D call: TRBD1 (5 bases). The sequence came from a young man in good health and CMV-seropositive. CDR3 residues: CAIKPSGETNEKLFF. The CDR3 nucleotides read TGTGCCATCAAGCCCTCGGGGGAAACTAATGAAAAACTGTTTTTT.